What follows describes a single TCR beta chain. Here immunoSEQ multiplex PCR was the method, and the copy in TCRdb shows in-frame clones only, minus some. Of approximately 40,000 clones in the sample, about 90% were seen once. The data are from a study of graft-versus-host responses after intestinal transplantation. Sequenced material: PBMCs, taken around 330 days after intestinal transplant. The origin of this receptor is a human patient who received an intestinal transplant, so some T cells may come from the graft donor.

In DNA, the CDR3 is TGTGCCAGCAGCCCCCAAACAGGGGGCGCCGGCAATGAGCAGTTCTTC. Translated: CASSPQTGGAGNEQFF. The chain carries TRBV7-3 and TRBJ2-1; 9 nucleotides match TRBD1. The germline CDR1 and CDR2 sequences are SGHTA and FQGTGA. This CDR3 is built from 16 residues. Trimming took 5 bases from V and 6 from J; bases not matched to a gene: 11.